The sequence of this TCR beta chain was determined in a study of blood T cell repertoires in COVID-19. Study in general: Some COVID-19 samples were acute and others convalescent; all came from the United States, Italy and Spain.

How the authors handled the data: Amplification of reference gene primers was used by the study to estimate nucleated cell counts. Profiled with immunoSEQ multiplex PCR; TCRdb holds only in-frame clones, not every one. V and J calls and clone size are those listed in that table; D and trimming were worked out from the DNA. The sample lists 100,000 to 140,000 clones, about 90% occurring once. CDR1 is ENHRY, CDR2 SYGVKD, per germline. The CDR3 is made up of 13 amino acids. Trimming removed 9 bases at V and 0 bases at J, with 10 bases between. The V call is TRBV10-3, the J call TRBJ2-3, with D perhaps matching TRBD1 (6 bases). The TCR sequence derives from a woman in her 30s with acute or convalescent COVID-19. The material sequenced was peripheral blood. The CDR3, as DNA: TGTGCCATGCGGACAGCTAGCACAGATACGCAGTATTTT. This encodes CAMRTASTDTQYF.